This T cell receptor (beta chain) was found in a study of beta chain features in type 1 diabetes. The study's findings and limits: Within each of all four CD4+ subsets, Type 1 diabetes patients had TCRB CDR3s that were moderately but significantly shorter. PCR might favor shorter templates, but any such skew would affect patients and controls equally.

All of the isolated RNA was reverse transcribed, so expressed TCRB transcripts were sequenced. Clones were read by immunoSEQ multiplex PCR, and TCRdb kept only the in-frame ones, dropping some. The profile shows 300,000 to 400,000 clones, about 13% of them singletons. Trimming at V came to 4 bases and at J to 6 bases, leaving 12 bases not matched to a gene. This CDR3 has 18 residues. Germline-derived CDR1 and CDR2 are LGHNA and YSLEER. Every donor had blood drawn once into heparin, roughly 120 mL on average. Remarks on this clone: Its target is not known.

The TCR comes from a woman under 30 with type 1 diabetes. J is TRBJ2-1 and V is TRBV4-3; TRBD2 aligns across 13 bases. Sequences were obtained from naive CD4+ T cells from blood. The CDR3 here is CASSPRPRTSGSSNEQFF. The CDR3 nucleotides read TGCGCCAGCAGCCCTCGCCCCCGGACTAGCGGGAGTTCCAATGAGCAGTTCTTC.